This TCR beta chain was recorded in a study of OX40 agonist ivuxolimab in advanced cancers. Study summary: Across the patients, intravenous ivuxolimab was delivered every 2 weeks at 0.01 to 10 mg/kg. Three patients responded partially, comprising one with hepatocellular carcinoma and two with cutaneous melanoma. Broader study findings: Patients who responded partially at 0.1-3.0 mg/kg showed clonal expansion ranking among the lowest. The study found that CD8+ T cells averaged more expanded clones than CD4+.

Generated by immunoSEQ multiplex PCR, the TCRdb table keeps only in-frame clones and is missing some. The sample contains about 76,000 clones, 70% to 90% of which appear only once. On this clone itself: What it binds is not known.

The germline V and J ends were trimmed by 0 bases and 10 bases, with 14 bases remaining between them. The CDR3 is made up of 14 amino acids. Germline-derived CDR1 and CDR2 are SGDLS and YYNGEE. This specimen consisted of CD4+ or CD8+ T cells sorted from blood, obtained in a trial of the OX40 agonist ivuxolimab. This sequence joins TRBV9 and TRBJ2-1, with D hard to call. The clonotype was recovered from an adult with an advanced solid tumor such as melanoma, head and neck, liver or kidney cancer. The CDR3 here is CASSVVAPSMEQFF. The CDR3 DNA reads TGTGCCAGCAGCGTAGTAGCCCCCAGTATGGAGCAGTTCTTC.